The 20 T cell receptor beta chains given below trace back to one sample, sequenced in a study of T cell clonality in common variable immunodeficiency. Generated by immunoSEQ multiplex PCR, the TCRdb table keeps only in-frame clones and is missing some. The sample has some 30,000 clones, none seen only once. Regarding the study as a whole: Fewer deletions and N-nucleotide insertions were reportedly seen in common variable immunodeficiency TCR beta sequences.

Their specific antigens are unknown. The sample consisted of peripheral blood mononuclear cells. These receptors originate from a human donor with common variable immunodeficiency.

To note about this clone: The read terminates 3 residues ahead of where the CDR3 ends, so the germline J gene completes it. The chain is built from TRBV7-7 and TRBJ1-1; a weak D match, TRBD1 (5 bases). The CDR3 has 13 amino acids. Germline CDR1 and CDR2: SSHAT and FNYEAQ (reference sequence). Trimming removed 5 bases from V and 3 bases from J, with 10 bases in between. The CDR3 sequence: CASSLTGDTEAFF. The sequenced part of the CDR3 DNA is TGTGCCAGCAGCCTAACGGGGGACACTGAA.

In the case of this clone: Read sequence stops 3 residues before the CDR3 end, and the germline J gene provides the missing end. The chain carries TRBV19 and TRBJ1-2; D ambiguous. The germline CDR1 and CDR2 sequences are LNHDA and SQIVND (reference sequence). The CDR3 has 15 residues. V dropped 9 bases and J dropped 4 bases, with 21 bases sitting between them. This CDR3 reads CASLRGGPLGYGYTF. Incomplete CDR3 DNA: TGTGCCAGCCTTCGGGGAGGACCCCTGGGCTATGGC.

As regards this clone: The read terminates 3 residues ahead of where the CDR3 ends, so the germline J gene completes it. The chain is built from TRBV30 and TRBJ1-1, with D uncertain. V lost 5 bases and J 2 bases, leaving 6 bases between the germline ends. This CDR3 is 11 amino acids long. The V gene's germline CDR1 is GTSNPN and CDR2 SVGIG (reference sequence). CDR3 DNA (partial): TGTGCCTGGCAAGGCAACACTGAA. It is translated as CAWQGNTE. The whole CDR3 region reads CAWQGNTEAFF.

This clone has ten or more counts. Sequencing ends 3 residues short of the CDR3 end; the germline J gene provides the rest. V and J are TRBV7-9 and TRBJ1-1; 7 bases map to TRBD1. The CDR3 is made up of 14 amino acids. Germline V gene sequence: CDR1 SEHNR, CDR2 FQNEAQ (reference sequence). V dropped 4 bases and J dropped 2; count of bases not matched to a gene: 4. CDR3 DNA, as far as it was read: TGTGCCAGCAGCTCCCGGGACAGTAACACTGAA. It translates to CASSSRDSNTE. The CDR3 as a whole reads CASSSRDSNTEAFF.

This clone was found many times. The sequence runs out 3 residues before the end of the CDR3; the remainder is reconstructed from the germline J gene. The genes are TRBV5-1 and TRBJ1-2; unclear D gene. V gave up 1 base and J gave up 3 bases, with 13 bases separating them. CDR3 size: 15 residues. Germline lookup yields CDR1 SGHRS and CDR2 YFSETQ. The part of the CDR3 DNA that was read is TGCGCCAGCAGCTTGAAGCTGCGGAACCACTATGGC. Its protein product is CASSLKLRNHYG. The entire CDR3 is CASSLKLRNHYGYTF.

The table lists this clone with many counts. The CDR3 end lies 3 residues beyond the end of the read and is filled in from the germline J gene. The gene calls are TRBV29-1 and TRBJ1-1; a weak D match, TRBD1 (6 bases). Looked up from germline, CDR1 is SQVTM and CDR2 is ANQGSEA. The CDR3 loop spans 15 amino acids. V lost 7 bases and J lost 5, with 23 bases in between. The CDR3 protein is CSGSKGAGEITEAFF. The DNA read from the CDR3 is TGCAGCGGATCAAAAGGGGCAGGGGAAATAACTGAA.

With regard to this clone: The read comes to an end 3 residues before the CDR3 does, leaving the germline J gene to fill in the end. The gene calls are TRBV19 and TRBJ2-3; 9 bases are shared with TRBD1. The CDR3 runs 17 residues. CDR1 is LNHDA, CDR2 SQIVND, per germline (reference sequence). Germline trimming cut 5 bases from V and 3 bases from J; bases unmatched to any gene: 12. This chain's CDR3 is CASSLRTGAMGTDTQYF. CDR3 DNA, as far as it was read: TGTGCCAGTAGTCTCCGGACAGGGGCGATGGGGACAGATACG.

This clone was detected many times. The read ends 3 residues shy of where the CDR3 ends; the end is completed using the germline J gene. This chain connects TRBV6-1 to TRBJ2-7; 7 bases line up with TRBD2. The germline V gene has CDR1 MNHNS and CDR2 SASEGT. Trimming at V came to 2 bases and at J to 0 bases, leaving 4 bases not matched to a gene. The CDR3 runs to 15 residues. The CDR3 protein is CASSERGVSSYEQYF. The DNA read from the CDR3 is TGTGCCAGCAGTGAACGGGGGGTGAGCTCCTACGAG.

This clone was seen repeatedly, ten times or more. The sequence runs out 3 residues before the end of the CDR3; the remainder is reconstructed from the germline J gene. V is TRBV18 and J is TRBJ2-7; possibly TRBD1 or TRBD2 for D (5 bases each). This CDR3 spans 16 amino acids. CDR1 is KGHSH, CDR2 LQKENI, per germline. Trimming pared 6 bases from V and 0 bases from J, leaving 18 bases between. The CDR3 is CASSPIGAGSSYEQYF. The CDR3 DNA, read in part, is TGTGCCAGCTCCCCCATTGGGGCAGGGAGCTCCTACGAG.

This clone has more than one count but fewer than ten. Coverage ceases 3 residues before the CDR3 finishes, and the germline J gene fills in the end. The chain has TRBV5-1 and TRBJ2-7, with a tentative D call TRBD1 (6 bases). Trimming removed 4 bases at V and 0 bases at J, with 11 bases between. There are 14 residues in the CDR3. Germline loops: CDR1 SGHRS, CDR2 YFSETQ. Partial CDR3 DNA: TGCGCCAGCAGCGAGGACAGAGTCTCCTACGAG. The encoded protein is CASSEDRVSYE. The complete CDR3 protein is CASSEDRVSYEQYF. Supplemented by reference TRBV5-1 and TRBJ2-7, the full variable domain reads KAGVTQTPRYLIKTRGQQVTLSCSPISGHRSVSWYQQTPGQGLQFLFEYFSETQRNKGNFPGRFSGRQFSNSRSEMNVSTLELGDSALYLCASSEDRVSYEQYFGPGTRLTVT.

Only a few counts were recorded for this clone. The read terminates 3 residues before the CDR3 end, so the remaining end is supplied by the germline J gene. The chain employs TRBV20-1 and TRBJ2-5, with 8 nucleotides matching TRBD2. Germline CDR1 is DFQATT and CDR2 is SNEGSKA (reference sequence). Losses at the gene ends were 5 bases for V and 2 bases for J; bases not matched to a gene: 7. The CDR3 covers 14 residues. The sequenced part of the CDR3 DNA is TGCAGTGCTTTAGCGGGGTCGGGACAAGAGACC. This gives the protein CSALAGSGQET. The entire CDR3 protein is CSALAGSGQETQYF.

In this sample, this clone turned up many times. CDR3 bases read: TGTGCCAGCAGTGCCAGGACAGGGGCTGCAGATACG. It translates to CASSARTGAADT. The entire CDR3 is CASSARTGAADTQYF. The J gene is TRBJ2-3, the V gene TRBV6-4, with TRBD1 matching over 9 bases. The read comes to an end 3 residues before the CDR3 does, leaving the germline J gene to fill in the end. V dropped 4 bases and J dropped 4; count of bases not matched to a gene: 6. The CDR3 sequence is 15 residues long. From germline, CDR1 is MRHNA and CDR2 SNTAGT.

CDR3 DNA (partial): TGTGCCAGCAGTCCCTTAGTGCGGGCCGAAAAA. The encoded protein is CASSPLVRAEK. The entire CDR3 protein reads CASSPLVRAEKLFF. The rearrangement uses TRBV7-3 and TRBJ1-4; D not certain. The read gets to within 3 residues of the CDR3 end, and the germline J gene fills in the rest. Germline V gene data show CDR1 as SGHTA and CDR2 as FQGTGA. The CDR3 loop spans 14 amino acids. Deletions cut 6 bases from V and 8 bases from J, with 16 bases between.

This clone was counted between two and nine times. The CDR3 loop reads CASGGAYNEQFF. The sequenced CDR3 bases are TGTGCCAGTGGGGGGGCCTACAATGAG. The V gene is TRBV7-2, the J gene TRBJ2-1; TRBD2 aligns across 7 bases. The read stops 3 residues short of the end of the CDR3; the missing end is completed from the germline J gene. The junction had 1 base not matched to a gene; V was cut back by 9 bases and J by 2 bases. Germline CDR1 SGHTA, CDR2 FQGNSA. This CDR3 spans 12 amino acids.

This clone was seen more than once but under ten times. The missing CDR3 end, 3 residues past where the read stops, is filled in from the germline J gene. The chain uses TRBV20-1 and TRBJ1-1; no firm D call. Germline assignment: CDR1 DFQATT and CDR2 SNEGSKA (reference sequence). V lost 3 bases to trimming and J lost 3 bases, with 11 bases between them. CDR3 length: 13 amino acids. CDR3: CSARRSGDTEAFF. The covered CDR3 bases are TGCAGTGCTAGGAGGAGCGGGGACACTGAA.

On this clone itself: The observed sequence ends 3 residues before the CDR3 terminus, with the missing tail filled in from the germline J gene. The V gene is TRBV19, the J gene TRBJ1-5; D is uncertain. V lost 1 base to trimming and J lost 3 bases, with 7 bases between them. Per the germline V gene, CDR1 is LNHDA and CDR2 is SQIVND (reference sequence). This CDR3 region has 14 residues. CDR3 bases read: TGTGCCAGTAGTATAGGTAGGGCCAATCAGCCC. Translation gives CASSIGRANQP. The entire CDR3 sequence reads CASSIGRANQPQHF.

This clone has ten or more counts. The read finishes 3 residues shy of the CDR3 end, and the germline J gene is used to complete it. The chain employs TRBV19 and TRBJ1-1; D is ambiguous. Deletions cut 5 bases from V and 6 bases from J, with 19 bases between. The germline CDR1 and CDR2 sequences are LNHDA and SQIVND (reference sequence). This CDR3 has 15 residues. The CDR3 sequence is CASSPPLTLGAEAFF. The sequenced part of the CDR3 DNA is TGTGCCAGTAGTCCGCCGTTGACTTTAGGTGCTGAA. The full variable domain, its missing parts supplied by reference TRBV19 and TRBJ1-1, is DGGITQSPKYLFRKEGQNVTLSCEQNLNHDAMYWYRQDPGQGLRLIYYSQIVNDFQKGDIAEGYSVSREKKESFPLTVTSAQKNPTAFYLCASSPPLTLGAEAFFGQGTRLTVV.

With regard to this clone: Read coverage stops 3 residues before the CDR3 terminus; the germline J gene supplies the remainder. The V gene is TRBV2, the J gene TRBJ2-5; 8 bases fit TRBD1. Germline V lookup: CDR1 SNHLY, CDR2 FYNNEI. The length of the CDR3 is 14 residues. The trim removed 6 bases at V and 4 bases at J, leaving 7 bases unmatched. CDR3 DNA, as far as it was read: TGTGCCAGCAGCGCCGACAGGGGAGGAGAGACC. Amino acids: CASSADRGGET. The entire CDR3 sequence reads CASSADRGGETQYF.

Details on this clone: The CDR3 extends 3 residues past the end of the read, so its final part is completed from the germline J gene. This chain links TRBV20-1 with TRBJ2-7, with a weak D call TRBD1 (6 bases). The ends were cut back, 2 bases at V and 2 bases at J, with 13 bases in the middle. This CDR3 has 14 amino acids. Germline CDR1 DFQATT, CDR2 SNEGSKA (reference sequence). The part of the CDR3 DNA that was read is TGCAGTGCTAGACACGGACAGATACCCTACGAG. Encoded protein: CSARHGQIPYE. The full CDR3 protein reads CSARHGQIPYEQYF.

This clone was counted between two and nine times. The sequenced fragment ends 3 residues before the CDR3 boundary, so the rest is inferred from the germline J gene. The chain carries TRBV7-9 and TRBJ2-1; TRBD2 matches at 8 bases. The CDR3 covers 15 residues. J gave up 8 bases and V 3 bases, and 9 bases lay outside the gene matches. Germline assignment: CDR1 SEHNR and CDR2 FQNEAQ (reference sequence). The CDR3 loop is CASSFGLAKGHEQFF. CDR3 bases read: TGTGCCAGCAGCTTCGGACTAGCAAAAGGACATGAG.